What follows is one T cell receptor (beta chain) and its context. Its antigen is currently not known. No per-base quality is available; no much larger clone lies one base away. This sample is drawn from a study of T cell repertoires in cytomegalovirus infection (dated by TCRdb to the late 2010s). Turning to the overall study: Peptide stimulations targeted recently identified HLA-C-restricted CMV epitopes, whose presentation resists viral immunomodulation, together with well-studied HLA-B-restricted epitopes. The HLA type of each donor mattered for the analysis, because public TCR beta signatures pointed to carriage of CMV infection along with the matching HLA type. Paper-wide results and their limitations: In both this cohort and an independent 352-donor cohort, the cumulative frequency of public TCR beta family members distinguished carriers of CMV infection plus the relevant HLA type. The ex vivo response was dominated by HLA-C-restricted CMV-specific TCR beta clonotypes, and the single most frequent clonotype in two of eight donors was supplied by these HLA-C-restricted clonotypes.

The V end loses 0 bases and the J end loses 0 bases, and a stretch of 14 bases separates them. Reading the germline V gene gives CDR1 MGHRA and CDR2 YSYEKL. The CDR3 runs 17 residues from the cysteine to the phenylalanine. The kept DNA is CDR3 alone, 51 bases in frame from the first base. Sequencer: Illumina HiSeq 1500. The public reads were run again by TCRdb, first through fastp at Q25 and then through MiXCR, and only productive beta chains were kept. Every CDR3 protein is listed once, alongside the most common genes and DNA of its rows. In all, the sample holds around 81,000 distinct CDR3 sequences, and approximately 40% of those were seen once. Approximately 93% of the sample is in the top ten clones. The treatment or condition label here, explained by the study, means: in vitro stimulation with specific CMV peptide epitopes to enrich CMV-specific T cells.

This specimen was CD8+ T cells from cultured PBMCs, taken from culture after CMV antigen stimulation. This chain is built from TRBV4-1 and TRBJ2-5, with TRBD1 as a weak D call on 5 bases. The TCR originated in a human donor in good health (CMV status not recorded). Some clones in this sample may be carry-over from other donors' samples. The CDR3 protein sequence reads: CASSQDGAGVYQETQYF. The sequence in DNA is TGCGCCAGCAGCCAAGATGGGGCAGGAGTTTACCAAGAGACCCAGTACTTC.